This TCR beta chain appears in the sequencing data of a study of cytomegalovirus exposure and HLA in healthy donors. Among the 120 or so subjects of the validation cohort, separate from the roughly 700-subject first cohort, were the donors. V was clipped by 0 bases and J by 3 bases, with 12 bases between them. Looked up from germline, CDR1 is LGHNA and CDR2 is YNFKEQ. CDR3 length: 16 amino acids. Profiling relied on immunoSEQ multiplex PCR, and the TCRdb table lists in-frame clones only, not all of them. The sample lists around 120,000 clones, roughly 90% occurring once. This TCR came from a young woman in good health and CMV-seronegative. The J gene is TRBJ1-5, the V gene TRBV4-2; D remains ambiguous. Sequenced sample: PBMCs. The CDR3 nucleotides are TGTGCCAGCAGCCAAGAGTGGAACAGTCTCAATCAGCCCCAGCATTTT. Translation gives CASSQEWNSLNQPQHF.